A selection of T cell receptor beta chains follows, all from one sample in a study of glioma-infiltrating T cells. TCRdb reprocessed the multiplex PCR reads via MiXCR and lists one record per CDR3 protein. The data contain about 180,000 distinct CDR3 sequences, about 40% of them singletons. Sequenced input: glioma tissue, nonneoplastic brain tissue, or PBMCs (not recorded which). The receptor set was obtained from a human donor with low-grade glioma or glioblastoma, undergoing nonglioma brain surgery, or in good health (not recorded which). Each CDR3 is given with its conserved first and last residue. The D gene is left open where the match is weak. Some rows have no size entry. The others give once, few or many, or a class for an expanded clone.

clone_size d_call j_call v_call cdr3_nt cdr3_aa
many NA TRBJ2-2 TRBV6-2/TRBV6-3 TGTGCCAGCAGTTATCAGGGTCGGACCGGGGAGCTGTTTTTT CASSYQGRTGELFF
NA NA TRBJ1-2 TRBV7-2 TGTGCCAGCAGAGAGGACATCAACTATGGCTACACCTTC CASREDINYGYTF
NA NA TRBJ2-1 TRBV28 TGTGCCAGCAGTACCCCGCAAAAAAGTCATGAGAAGTTCTTC CASSTPQKSHEKFF
NA NA TRBJ2-5 TRBV7-6 TGTGCCAGCAACACAGGGTCATTGAACCAAGAGACCCAGTACTTC CASNTGSLNQETQYF
NA NA TRBJ2-2 TRBV29-1 TGCAGCGTTCAGACTGATACGAGGAGCGGGGAGCTGTTTTTT CSVQTDTRSGELFF
NA NA TRBJ2-3 TRBV2 TGTGCCAGCAGTGATCTGAGCGCGATTCTAAGCAAAGATACGCAGTATTTT CASSDLSAILSKDTQYF
NA TRBD2 TRBJ2-7 TRBV7-9 TGTGCCAGCAGCTGGGAGGGGTTCGAGCAGTACTTC CASSWEGFEQYF
many NA TRBJ2-7 TRBV28 TGTGCCAGCAGTCCCCCCTATATCTACGAGCAGTACTTC CASSPPYIYEQYF
many TRBD2 TRBJ2-1 TRBV20-1 TGCAGTGCAAACGGACTAGCGGGAGGATCCTACAATGAGCAGTTCTTC CSANGLAGGSYNEQFF
few NA TRBJ1-5 TRBV10-2 TGCGCCAGCAGCCCACGGGGGGGGGCAAGTCAGCCCCAGCATTTT CASSPRGGASQPQHF
NA NA TRBJ1-2 TRBV12-3/TRBV12-4 TGTGCCAGCAGAGTCGGAGGGGCCTATGGCTACACCTTC CASRVGGAYGYTF
NA NA TRBJ1-1 TRBV12-3/TRBV12-4 TGTGCCAGTAGCACGGGGGCGGTAGCTTTCTTT CASSTGAVAFF
NA NA TRBJ1-2 TRBV3-1 TGTGCCAGCAGCCAAGAAGAACGGTATGGCTACACCTTC CASSQEERYGYTF
once NA TRBJ1-1 TRBV5-4 TGTGCCAGCAGCTTGGCTATAACGGGGTTGAAAACTGAAGCTCTCTTT CASSLAITGLKTEALF
NA NA TRBJ1-5 TRBV19 TGTGCCAGTAGTAGGGGCTCCGGGGGGCCCAATCAGCCCCAGCATTTT CASSRGSGGPNQPQHF
many NA TRBJ2-5 TRBV4-2 TGTGCCAGCAGCCCAATCCTGGGGGAGAGGACGCAAGAGACCCAGTACTTC CASSPILGERTQETQYF
many TRBD2 TRBJ2-1 TRBV20-1 TGCAGTGCTAGAGACGGGACTAGCTCGGGGAATGAGCAGTTCTTC CSARDGTSSGNEQFF
NA NA TRBJ2-1 TRBV29-1 TGCAGCGTTACTACTTTGGCGGTAGAGCAGTTCTTC CSVTTLAVEQFF
NA TRBD1 TRBJ1-5 TRBV28 TGCGCCAGCCGAGAGATCGGGACAGGGGCTCAGCCCCACCATTTT CASREIGTGAQPHHF
NA TRBD1 TRBJ2-2 TRBV12-3/TRBV12-4 TGTGCCAGCAGTTCTGGGACAGGGCAAAACACCGGGGAGCTGTTTTTT CASSSGTGQNTGELFF
many NA TRBJ2-7 TRBV28 TGTGCCAGCAGTTTATCAGGTTACAACGAGCAGTACTTC CASSLSGYNEQYF
many TRBD1 TRBJ2-7 TRBV20-1 TGCAGTGCTAGGGTCGACAGGGCTGCTTCCTACGAGCAGTACTTC CSARVDRAASYEQYF
NA NA TRBJ1-5 TRBV6-1 TGTGCCAGCAGTGAGGCGGCAAGATATAATCAGCCCCAGCATTTT CASSEAARYNQPQHF
few NA TRBJ2-3 TRBV24-1 TGTGCCACCGGGAGGGAAGGGGGAGATACGCAGTATTTT CATGREGGDTQYF
many NA TRBJ1-4 TRBV28 TGTGCCAGCAGCTTACAAGGGTTGACTAATGAAAAACTGTTTTTT CASSLQGLTNEKLFF
many TRBD1 TRBJ1-1 TRBV2 TGTGCCAGCATTACTGGGACAGGGGGCCGTAGTGGTGAAGCTTTCTTT CASITGTGGRSGEAFF
NA TRBD1 TRBJ2-3 TRBV18 TGTGCCAGCTCACCACTCCCCCAGGGGGCAATAGCAGATACGCAGTATTTT CASSPLPQGAIADTQYF
once NA TRBJ1-5 TRBV20-1 TGCAGTGCTAGAGAAGACGTCTCGGTGACATGGGGCAATCAGCCCCAGCATTTT CSAREDVSVTWGNQPQHF
few NA TRBJ1-3 TRBV7-9 TGTGCCAGCAGCTTACTCCGCAGGCCCTCTGGAAACACCATATATTTT CASSLLRRPSGNTIYF
NA TRBD2 TRBJ2-1 TRBV3-1 TGTGCCAGCAGCCAAGGTTGGCGGGGGAATGAGCAGTTCTTC CASSQGWRGNEQFF
many NA TRBJ2-7 TRBV6-1 TGTGCCAGCCGGGCAGTAGGCCCCGAGCAGTACTTC CASRAVGPEQYF
many NA TRBJ1-1 TRBV20-1 TGCAGTGCTAACCCCGGGCGGGTCACTGAAGCTTTCTTT CSANPGRVTEAFF
many NA TRBJ2-1 TRBV20-1 TGCAGTGCTAGAGGGGCTAGCCCCTACAATGAGCAGTTCTTC CSARGASPYNEQFF
NA NA TRBJ1-5 TRBV20-1 TGCAGTTCTAGAGACCTCCGGGGGAGCAATCAGCCCCACCATTTT CSSRDLRGSNQPHHF
NA TRBD2 TRBJ2-7 TRBV11-2 TGTGCCAGCAGCTTACTAGCGGGAGATAGGTACGAGCAGTACTTC CASSLLAGDRYEQYF
NA NA TRBJ1-1 TRBV11-1 TGTGCCAGCAGCCGCTTAAACACTGGGAAGAACACTGAAGCTTTCTTT CASSRLNTGKNTEAFF
NA TRBD1 TRBJ1-5 TRBV19 TGTGCCGGAGGACAGGGTCGCGGTCAGCCCCAGCATTTT CAGGQGRGQPQHF
NA NA TRBJ2-7 TRBV4-2 TGTGCCAGCAGCCAAGATCGGGGCGCGTACGAGCAGTACTTC CASSQDRGAYEQYF
many NA TRBJ1-5 TRBV12-3/TRBV12-4 TGTGCCAGCAGTTTTCGGGATAGCAATCAGCCCCAGCATTTT CASSFRDSNQPQHF
many TRBD1 TRBJ1-1 TRBV2 TGTGCCAGCAGTGAAGGACAGGGGTTACGCACTGAAGCTTTCTTT CASSEGQGLRTEAFF
many NA TRBJ2-1 TRBV20-1 TGCAGTGCTGAATTAGACGGTTTGTACAATGAGCAGTTCTTC CSAELDGLYNEQFF
many NA TRBJ2-2 TRBV20-1 TGCAGTGCCCAGACCGCGAACACCGGGGAGCTGTTTTTT CSAQTANTGELFF
NA NA TRBJ2-4 TRBV28 TGTGCCAGCAGTCTCCAAGCCAAAAACATTCAGTACTTC CASSLQAKNIQYF
NA TRBD2 TRBJ2-1 TRBV2 TGTGCCAGCAGTGATCGCCTAGCGGGAGGCCGAGAGCAGTTGTTC CASSDRLAGGREQLF
many NA TRBJ1-1 TRBV19 TGTGCCAGTAGTCAGGAGCCGAACACTGAAGCTTTCTTT CASSQEPNTEAFF
NA TRBD1 TRBJ2-7 TRBV6-6 TGTGCCAGCAGTTACATGACAGGGGTCTACTACCAGCAGTACTTC CASSYMTGVYYQQYF
NA NA TRBJ2-2 TRBV7-2 TGTGCCAGCAGCCGGGGACCCGACACCGGGGGGCTGTTTTTT CASSRGPDTGGLFF
many NA TRBJ1-2 TRBV6-2/TRBV6-3 TGTGCCAGCAGTTACACCCGGACCGCTAACTATGGCTACACCTTC CASSYTRTANYGYTF
many NA TRBJ2-3 TRBV20-1 TGCAGTGCTCGAGTCGGAACCGCTTGGGGTACGCAGTATTTT CSARVGTAWGTQYF
NA TRBD1 TRBJ1-2 TRBV2 TGTGCCAGCAGGCCGGGACAGGGGGGCGTCTATGGCTACACCTTC CASRPGQGGVYGYTF
many NA TRBJ1-3 TRBV28 TGTGCCAGCAGTTTAGATGTGGGGCGCGGAAACACCATATATTTT CASSLDVGRGNTIYF
NA NA TRBJ2-1 TRBV5-4 TGTGCCAGCAGCTTGGTTGGCGGCAGCTCCTACAATGAGCAGTTCTTC CASSLVGGSSYNEQFF
few NA TRBJ2-5 TRBV19 TGTGCCAGTAGCGCGGCGAGTACTCAAGAGACCCAGTACTTC CASSAASTQETQYF
NA NA TRBJ2-3 TRBV24-1 TGTGCCACCAGTGATTTATTAACAGATACGCAGTATTTT CATSDLLTDTQYF
few NA TRBJ2-1 TRBV12-3/TRBV12-4 TGTGCCAGCAGTTTATCAGGGGTGGGTGTGAATGAGCAGTTCTTC CASSLSGVGVNEQFF
NA TRBD1 TRBJ2-7 TRBV20-1 TGCAGTGATAGACCAAGATCATGGCTAGGGACAGGGGTAGGCGAGCAGTACTTC CSDRPRSWLGTGVGEQYF
NA NA TRBJ2-5 TRBV3-1 TGTGCCAGAGCTAACCAAGAGACCCAGTACTTC CARANQETQYF
NA NA TRBJ2-4 TRBV4-2 TGTGCCAGCAGCCAAGCTACGGGGGCGAACATTCAGTACTTC CASSQATGANIQYF
many TRBD2 TRBJ2-1 TRBV28 TGTGCCAGCAGTTTGGGGGGGAACTCCTACAATGAGCAGTTCTTC CASSLGGNSYNEQFF